This is a list of T cell receptor beta chains from one sample in a study of beta chain features in type 1 diabetes. Profiled with immunoSEQ multiplex PCR; TCRdb holds only in-frame clones, not every one. There are about 270,000 clones in the sample; roughly 13% occur only once, and 0.015% to 0.02% lies in the top ten. The sample consisted of naive CD4+ T cells from blood. The receptor source for this set is a man aged 25 to 45 with type 1 diabetes. Each CDR3 is given with its conserved first and last residue. Fields, in order: J gene, CDR3 length, V gene, CDR3 protein.

j_call: TRBJ1-2; cdr3_length: 16; v_call: TRBV2; cdr3_aa: CASSDFTVGLGYGYTF
j_call: TRBJ1-2; cdr3_length: 13; v_call: TRBV28; cdr3_aa: CASSSQGFDGYTF
j_call: TRBJ2-1; cdr3_length: 16; v_call: TRBV2; cdr3_aa: CASSPTTSGIGSEQFF
j_call: TRBJ2-7; cdr3_length: 12; v_call: TRBV28; cdr3_aa: CASTSGNYEQYF
j_call: TRBJ2-3; cdr3_length: 17; v_call: TRBV6-4; cdr3_aa: CASSGGQGQSCTDTQYF
j_call: TRBJ2-6; cdr3_length: 18; v_call: TRBV7-9; cdr3_aa: CASRPPGQGLPGANVLTF
j_call: TRBJ2-7; cdr3_length: 13; v_call: TRBV30; cdr3_aa: CAWSRIAVPEQYF
j_call: TRBJ2-2; cdr3_length: 15; v_call: TRBV11-3; cdr3_aa: CASSLGQGNTGELFF
j_call: TRBJ2-5; cdr3_length: 13; v_call: TRBV7-9; cdr3_aa: CASSLVPKETQYF
j_call: TRBJ1-5; cdr3_length: 14; v_call: TRBV6-5; cdr3_aa: CASSHRARNQPQHF
j_call: TRBJ1-1; cdr3_length: 13; v_call: TRBV7-9; cdr3_aa: CASSFVGGLEAFF
j_call: TRBJ1-2; cdr3_length: 14; v_call: TRBV29-1; cdr3_aa: CSVEGDRANYGYTF
j_call: TRBJ2-7; cdr3_length: 15; v_call: TRBV18; cdr3_aa: CASSPSRGSSYEQYF
j_call: TRBJ1-3; cdr3_length: 14; v_call: TRBV9; cdr3_aa: CASSAQSSGNTIYF
j_call: TRBJ1-1; cdr3_length: 15; v_call: TRBV5-1; cdr3_aa: CASSEGGRLNTEAFF
j_call: TRBJ2-1; cdr3_length: 13; v_call: TRBV6-6; cdr3_aa: CASSYSIGNEQFF
j_call: TRBJ2-3; cdr3_length: 16; v_call: TRBV11-2; cdr3_aa: CASSFQAGGRTDTQYF
j_call: TRBJ1-1; cdr3_length: 11; v_call: TRBV20-1; cdr3_aa: CSAEAHTEAFF
j_call: TRBJ1-1; cdr3_length: 11; v_call: TRBV20-1; cdr3_aa: CSATGGTEAFF
j_call: TRBJ1-1; cdr3_length: 13; v_call: TRBV2; cdr3_aa: CASSERAGTEAFF
j_call: TRBJ2-7; cdr3_length: 12; v_call: TRBV27; cdr3_aa: CASSLRGYEQYF
j_call: TRBJ1-2; cdr3_length: 13; v_call: TRBV28; cdr3_aa: CASSQQGWDGYTF
j_call: TRBJ1-5; cdr3_length: 13; v_call: TRBV2; cdr3_aa: CASSSSWAQPQHF
j_call: TRBJ2-3; cdr3_length: 16; v_call: TRBV15; cdr3_aa: CATSRDTSGRHRTQYF
j_call: TRBJ2-3; cdr3_length: 17; v_call: TRBV28; cdr3_aa: CASSLRLGREAHYTQYF
j_call: TRBJ1-1; cdr3_length: 14; v_call: TRBV5-1; cdr3_aa: CASSPGTENTEAFF
j_call: TRBJ2-5; cdr3_length: 18; v_call: TRBV4-3; cdr3_aa: CASSQELEGAKAQETQYF
j_call: TRBJ2-1; cdr3_length: 15; v_call: TRBV5-1; cdr3_aa: CASSFTGETYNEQFF
j_call: TRBJ2-2; cdr3_length: 15; v_call: TRBV19; cdr3_aa: CASSGGQTNTGELFF
j_call: TRBJ2-1; cdr3_length: 17; v_call: TRBV10-3; cdr3_aa: CAISESDGRAGGNEQFF
j_call: TRBJ1-2; cdr3_length: 14; v_call: TRBV5-6; cdr3_aa: CASSLAQGKRGYTF
j_call: TRBJ2-2; cdr3_length: 15; v_call: TRBV7-9; cdr3_aa: CASSLRGPETGELFF
j_call: TRBJ2-5; cdr3_length: 15; v_call: TRBV29-1; cdr3_aa: CSVEVGLSAGETQYF
j_call: TRBJ2-7; cdr3_length: 14; v_call: TRBV7-2; cdr3_aa: CASSLMAGEDEQYF
j_call: TRBJ2-5; cdr3_length: 13; v_call: TRBV7-2; cdr3_aa: CASSREREETQYF
j_call: TRBJ2-7; cdr3_length: 14; v_call: TRBV7-2; cdr3_aa: CASSRQGGPYEQYF
j_call: TRBJ2-7; cdr3_length: 14; v_call: TRBV7-2; cdr3_aa: CASRGGQVSYEQYF
j_call: TRBJ2-7; cdr3_length: 12; v_call: TRBV27; cdr3_aa: CASRAGVGEQYF
j_call: TRBJ1-2; cdr3_length: 13; v_call: TRBV5-6; cdr3_aa: CASSLGQDYGYTF
j_call: TRBJ2-5; cdr3_length: 13; v_call: TRBV6-5; cdr3_aa: CASTRDYAETQYF
j_call: TRBJ2-1; cdr3_length: 15; v_call: TRBV28; cdr3_aa: CASSQQGFFYNEQFF
j_call: TRBJ2-1; cdr3_length: 16; v_call: TRBV4-3; cdr3_aa: CASSLGRGLLYNEQFF
j_call: TRBJ2-1; cdr3_length: 16; v_call: TRBV7-2; cdr3_aa: CASSLSSGSPNNEQFF
j_call: TRBJ1-4; cdr3_length: 15; v_call: TRBV6-5; cdr3_aa: CASSLAGTGGEKLFF
j_call: TRBJ1-1; cdr3_length: 14; v_call: TRBV7-9; cdr3_aa: CASSLGVGRLEAFF
j_call: TRBJ2-7; cdr3_length: 14; v_call: TRBV14; cdr3_aa: CASSQRQGRYEQYF
j_call: TRBJ1-4; cdr3_length: 15; v_call: TRBV7-9; cdr3_aa: CASSFGDRTNEKLFF
j_call: TRBJ2-7; cdr3_length: 15; v_call: TRBV6-5; cdr3_aa: CASSSRPNGAYEQYF
j_call: TRBJ2-7; cdr3_length: 15; v_call: TRBV13; cdr3_aa: CASSLSPGDSYEQYF
j_call: TRBJ2-3; cdr3_length: 14; v_call: TRBV7-2; cdr3_aa: CASSLRGATDTQYF